This record looks at one T cell receptor (beta chain) sequence and its context. These data belong to a study of CD8 T cells in Susac syndrome. The RNA input was about 0.45 to 1 ug, and it was reverse transcribed with random hexamers. TCRdb used MiXCR to reprocess the immunoSEQ multiplex PCR reads, holding one entry per CDR3 protein. The sample records just over 150,000 distinct CDR3 sequences, 94% being singletons. With 0 bases removed from V and 0 bases from J, the gap between germline ends came to 6 bases. This CDR3 comprises 14 residues. Germline V gives CDR1 SGDLS, CDR2 YYNGEE. The sequencing sample was made of CD8+ T cells from PBMCs. V gene TRBV9 combines with J gene TRBJ1-2, with D tentatively TRBD1 (5 bases). This sequence originates from a human donor with multiple sclerosis. In nucleotides, the CDR3 is TGTGCCAGCAGCGTAGGGACATCTAACTATGGCTACACCTTC. The encoded protein is CASSVGTSNYGYTF.